This T cell receptor beta chain was captured in a study of blood T cell repertoires in COVID-19. The V gene's germline CDR1 is SGHAT and CDR2 FQNNGV. The CDR3 contains 16 residues. The ends were cut back, 0 bases at V and 0 bases at J, with 11 bases in the middle. Some clones are missing from TCRdb's copy, which holds only in-frame ones; the method was immunoSEQ multiplex PCR. The sample includes fewer than 450,000 clones, roughly 87% of them seen just once. This TCR was sampled from a woman aged 25 to 39 who had recovered from COVID-19. The chain recombines TRBV11-2 with TRBJ1-2; TRBD1 might be the D (5 bases). Sequencing was done on a sample of PBMCs or T cells enriched from blood (not recorded which). The CDR3 here is CASSLDGRGPNYGYTF. In DNA form, the CDR3 reads TGTGCCAGCAGCTTAGATGGGAGGGGCCCTAACTATGGCTACACCTTC. The full variable domain, its missing parts supplied by reference TRBV11-2 and TRBJ1-2, is EAGVAQSPRYKIIEKRQSVAFWCNPISGHATLYWYQQILGQGPKLLIQFQNNGVVDDSQLPKDRFSAERLKGVDSTLKIQPAKLEDSAVYLCASSLDGRGPNYGYTFGSGTRLTVV.